One sample yielded the 18 T cell receptor beta chains listed below, sequenced in a study of blood T cell repertoires in COVID-19 (TCRdb year 2020). The library was prepared using the immunoSEQ multiplex PCR assay. TCRdb took over this immuneACCESS table, retaining in-frame rearrangements with V and J assigned. Such tables are incomplete; in checked studies, under half of the missing clones stem from an unresolved V gene, and the remainder is unexplained. For this sample there are under 200,000 clones; more than 75% appear just once. 8.3% of the sample rests with the top ten. Sequences were obtained from peripheral blood. All receptors come from a woman in her sixties or seventies with COVID-19, enrolled during active disease.

This chain joins TRBV10-2 and TRBJ2-7; 10 positions agree with TRBD1. The V gene's germline CDR1 is WSHSY and CDR2 SAAADI. The junction had 8 bases not matched to a gene; V was cut back by 5 bases and J by 7 bases. This CDR3 contains 14 residues. The CDR3 nucleotides are TGCGCCAGCAGTCAGACAGGGGGCGCGGGAGAGCAGTACGTC. Amino acid sequence: CASSQTGGAGEQYV.

The chain has TRBV5-1 and TRBJ2-1; 12 positions agree with TRBD2. With V trimmed by 4 bases and J by 2 bases, 4 bases remained unmatched. Germline assignment: CDR1 SGHRS and CDR2 YFSETQ. There are 16 residues in the CDR3. The CDR3 sequence is CASSPTSGGTYNEQFF. The CDR3 DNA follows: TGCGCCAGCAGCCCCACTAGCGGGGGGACCTACAATGAGCAGTTCTTC.

This clone was detected only once. This chain links TRBV30 with TRBJ1-2, with a weak D call TRBD1 (6 bases). The germline gives CDR1 GTSNPN, CDR2 SVGIG (reference sequence). Deletions cut 4 bases from V and 1 base from J, with 19 bases between. This CDR3 has 16 amino acids. The chain's CDR3 is CAWNFPGQSYNYGYTF. In DNA form, the CDR3 reads TGTGCCTGGAATTTCCCGGGACAATCTTATAACTATGGCTACACCTTC.

The V gene is TRBV5-1, the J gene TRBJ2-3; D remains ambiguous. CDR1 and CDR2 from the germline V gene are SGHRS and YFSETQ. Deletions cut 3 bases from V and 2 bases from J, with 10 bases between. The CDR3 is 14 amino acids. CDR3 DNA: TGCGCCAGCAGCTCATCTCTATCCACAGATACGCAGTATTTT. Translation: CASSSSLSTDTQYF. Together with reference TRBV5-1 and TRBJ2-3, the CDR3 gives the full variable domain: KAGVTQTPRYLIKTRGQQVTLSCSPISGHRSVSWYQQTPGQGLQFLFEYFSETQRNKGNFPGRFSGRQFSNSRSEMNVSTLELGDSALYLCASSSSLSTDTQYFGPGTRLTVL.

V is TRBV5-4 and J is TRBJ1-2; D ambiguous. Trimming stripped 4 bases from V and 9 bases from J, with 16 bases between. The CDR3 has 13 residues. Germline V gene lookup returns CDR1 SGHNT and CDR2 YYREEE (reference sequence). In DNA form, the CDR3 reads TGTGCCAGCAGCGCCCCGGGATATATCCGCTACACCTTC. Translated, it gives CASSAPGYIRYTF.

This clone turned up a few times. This CDR3 is also generated by other DNA sequences in the sample. The chain carries TRBV11-1 and TRBJ2-5; TRBD1 might be the D (6 bases). The germline V gene has CDR1 SGHAT and CDR2 FQDESV (reference sequence). The CDR3 has 13 residues. Trimming stripped 5 bases from V and 3 bases from J, with 10 bases between. Written as DNA, the CDR3 is TGTGCCAGCAGCCTGACAGGTGAAGAGACCCAGTACTTC. It yields the protein CASSLTGEETQYF.

The chain links TRBV27 to TRBJ1-1, with D possibly matching TRBD1 (6 bases). V was shortened by 1 base and J by 2 bases, with 14 bases between the two germline ends. The V gene's germline CDR1 is MNHEY and CDR2 SMNVEV (reference sequence). The CDR3 loop spans 16 amino acids. The CDR3 DNA is TGTGCCAGCAGTTTATTGCCACAGGGATTCAACACTGAAGCTTTCTTT. Protein product: CASSLLPQGFNTEAFF.

This rearrangement joins TRBV5-1 to TRBJ1-5; D remains unclear. V lost 2 bases and J 3 bases, leaving 9 bases between the germline ends. The CDR3 runs 14 residues. CDR1 and CDR2 (germline): SGHRS, YFSETQ. DNA of the CDR3: TGCGCCAGCAGCTTCGGGGATTACAATCAGCCCCAGCATTTT. It is translated as CASSFGDYNQPQHF. The complete variable domain, with remaining parts taken from reference TRBV5-1 and TRBJ1-5, reads KAGVTQTPRYLIKTRGQQVTLSCSPISGHRSVSWYQQTPGQGLQFLFEYFSETQRNKGNFPGRFSGRQFSNSRSEMNVSTLELGDSALYLCASSFGDYNQPQHFGDGTRLSIL.

This clone has just one count. The chain employs TRBV3-1 (or the pseudogene TRBV3-2) and TRBJ2-4, with TRBD1 identical over 7 bases. Germline assignment: CDR1 LGHDT and CDR2 YNNKEL (reference sequence). J lost 3 bases, V lost 7 bases, and 9 bases had no gene match. CDR3 length: 15 amino acids. The CDR3 nucleotides read TGTGCCAGCACCCTGAGGGGGCACGACAAAAACATTCAGTACTTC. Amino acid sequence: CASTLRGHDKNIQYF.

This sequence joins TRBV5-1 and TRBJ1-4; 7 bases line up with TRBD1. The length of the CDR3 is 14 residues. Germline V CDR1 and CDR2: SGHRS, YFSETQ. V lost 3 bases, J lost 6 bases, and 5 bases stayed unmatched. This CDR3 reads CASSYRTGDEKLFF. The CDR3 region has the DNA TGCGCCAGCAGCTACCGGACAGGCGATGAAAAACTGTTTTTT.

The chain recombines TRBV14 with TRBJ1-1, with D possibly TRBD1 on 6 matching bases. The CDR3 runs to 13 residues. In germline, CDR1 is SGHDN, CDR2 FVKESK. Between the trimmed V and J ends, which lost 5 bases and 5 bases, there was a span of 12 bases. In nucleotides, the CDR3 is TGTGCCAGCAGCATCAGGGGTAGGACTGAAGCTTTCTTT. Amino acid sequence: CASSIRGRTEAFF.

This clone was seen more than once but under ten times. The V call is TRBV27, the J call TRBJ2-3, with 7 nucleotides matching TRBD2. CDR1 and CDR2 from the germline V gene are MNHEY and SMNVEV (reference sequence). V trimming: 5 bases; J trimming: 2 bases; junction bases outside the gene matches: 4. The CDR3 is made up of 14 amino acids. The DNA for the CDR3 is TGTGCCAGCAGTGGAAAGCGGGACACAGATACGCAGTATTTT. As protein: CASSGKRDTDTQYF.

The chain carries TRBV6-1 and TRBJ1-3; possibly TRBD1 for D (6 bases). The CDR3 runs to 17 residues. The V end was cut by 2 bases, the J end by 7 bases, with 21 bases between. CDR1 MNHNS and CDR2 SASEGT come from the germline V gene. The CDR3 loop is CASSESDRDKLGNTIYF. The CDR3, as DNA: TGTGCCAGCAGTGAATCGGATAGGGACAAACTCGGTAACACCATATATTTT.

The V call is TRBV21-1, the J call TRBJ1-6. TRBV21-1 is termed a pseudogene. The CDR3 sequence is 14 residues long. This chain's CDR3 is CASSNREHNSPLHF. DNA for the CDR3: TGTGCCAGCAGCAATAGGGAGCATAATTCACCCCTCCACTTT.

The rearrangement uses TRBV7-6 and TRBJ1-1; 7 positions agree with TRBD1. The CDR3 is 12 residues long. Germline assignment: CDR1 SGHVS and CDR2 FNYEAQ. With V trimmed by 5 bases and J by 10 bases, 7 bases remained unmatched. CDR3 DNA: TGTGCCAGCAGCCCCCCAGGGGGAAGAGCTTTCTTT. This encodes CASSPPGGRAFF.

CDR3 sequence (DNA): TGCGCCAGCAACCGGGGGGACGGTGACACTGAAGCTTTCTTT. Its translation: CASNRGDGDTEAFF. The rearrangement links TRBV5-1 to TRBJ1-1, with a possible D match to TRBD1 (5 bases). The CDR3 length is 14 residues. The germline gives CDR1 SGHRS, CDR2 YFSETQ. V lost 6 bases to trimming and J lost 3 bases, with 15 bases between them.

The chain couples TRBV2 to TRBJ1-6; 8 bases fit TRBD1. The CDR3 contains 19 residues. The germline CDR1 and CDR2 sequences are SNHLY and FYNNEI. The V gene end was trimmed by 6 bases and the J gene end by 5 bases; junction bases not matched to a gene: 18. The CDR3 bases are TGTGCCAGCAGGAACGATCGACTCATGACAGGGGCTAATAATTCACCCCTCCACTTT. It translates to CASRNDRLMTGANNSPLHF.

The chain carries TRBV5-4 and TRBJ1-2; D is undetermined. The ends were cut back, 4 bases at V and 6 bases at J, with 10 bases in the middle. CDR1 is SGHNT, CDR2 YYREEE, per germline (reference sequence). There are 12 residues in the CDR3. For the CDR3, the DNA is TGTGCCAGCAGCCTTTTCGCGGATGGCTACACCTTC. Translating it yields CASSLFADGYTF.